This T cell receptor (beta chain) was sequenced for a study of T-cell reconstitution after alpha-beta-depleted transplantation in children. The TCRbeta library incorporated unique molecular identifiers. TCRdb redid the calling of the PCR reads with MiXCR, one entry per CDR3 protein. The table lists around 250,000 distinct CDR3 sequences, roughly 8.2% of them singletons. Study-wide points: T-cell counts and diversity at one year post-transplant came mainly from newly produced T cells. The study reportedly traced alpha-beta T cells about two months after transplant to several hundred expanded graft clones. After transplant, high TCRbeta diversity at day 60 in some patients arose from surviving recipient T cells and thymic progenitors.

This clonotype has a count of ten or more. Its cognate antigen is unknown. The germline V gene encodes CDR1 SGHRS and CDR2 YFSETQ. The CDR3 runs to 16 residues. V gave up 3 bases and J gave up 4 bases, with 18 bases separating them. The chain joins TRBV5-1 to TRBJ2-3; D gene uncertain. The TCR sequence derives from a male patient younger than 18 who had a stem cell transplant for acute lymphoblastic leukemia, so the T cells may come from the graft donor. The sample here was PBMCs, mostly from graft donor cells, taken 180 days after TCRalphabeta/CD19-depleted stem cell transplant. CDR3 residues: CASSSWQALVPDTQYF. CDR3 coding DNA: TGCGCCAGCAGCTCTTGGCAGGCACTCGTCCCAGATACGCAGTATTTT.